The T cell receptor beta chain described here comes from a study of PD-1 blockade in classical Hodgkin lymphoma. Study-level results: In CD4+ cells, TCR diversity went up significantly by C4D1, but in CD8+ cells it did not. Similar baseline diversity was found in complete responders and newly diagnosed patients.

The CDR3 is made up of 17 amino acids. Germline lookup yields CDR1 SGHNT and CDR2 YENEEA. V lost 1 base, J lost 2 bases, and 18 bases lay in between. The table came from immunoSEQ multiplex PCR; TCRdb's copy has only in-frame clones and leaves some out. The sample records tens of thousands of clones, roughly 80% being singletons. The sample's time point: cycle 4 day 1 (C4D1), after less than 7 weeks of nivolumab. In every patient, relapse followed autologous stem cell transplantation, while exposure to brentuximab vedotin differed. This clone was seen once. Its antigen is not identified. The TCR sequence derives from a human donor with classical Hodgkin lymphoma. This sample comprised peripheral blood mononuclear cells (PBMCs), obtained before the fourth cycle of nivolumab. The chain is built from TRBV11-3 and TRBJ2-7; no clear D gene. CDR3: CASSLGGAAGSTYEQYF. The CDR3 nucleotides read TGTGCCAGCAGCTTAGGGGGTGCGGCAGGATCCACCTACGAGCAGTACTTC.